This T cell receptor (beta chain) comes out of a study of OX40 agonist ivuxolimab in advanced cancers. Study-wide background: Ivuxolimab was administered intravenously to patients at 0.01 to 10 mg/kg every 2 weeks. Partial responses occurred in three patients (one hepatocellular carcinoma, two cutaneous melanoma).

Germline CDR1 reads KGHSH; CDR2 reads LQKENI. Germline trimming cut 2 bases from V and 6 bases from J; bases unmatched to any gene: 15. The CDR3 covers 20 residues. Prior autoimmune disease or systemic immunosuppression barred patients. The assay was immunoSEQ multiplex PCR, and TCRdb's table has in-frame clones only and misses some. The sample carries roughly 20,000 clones, about 74% recorded once. The chain links TRBV18 to TRBJ2-1, with 14 bases that match TRBD2. Sequencing was performed on CD4+ or CD8+ T cells sorted from blood, taken in a trial of the OX40 agonist ivuxolimab. This clonotype was obtained from an adult with an advanced solid tumor such as melanoma, head and neck, liver or kidney cancer. The CDR3 DNA is TGTGCCAGCTCACCAAGGACAACAAGACTAGCGGGGGGGCTTGTCAATGAGCAGTTCTTC. The encoded protein is CASSPRTTRLAGGLVNEQFF.